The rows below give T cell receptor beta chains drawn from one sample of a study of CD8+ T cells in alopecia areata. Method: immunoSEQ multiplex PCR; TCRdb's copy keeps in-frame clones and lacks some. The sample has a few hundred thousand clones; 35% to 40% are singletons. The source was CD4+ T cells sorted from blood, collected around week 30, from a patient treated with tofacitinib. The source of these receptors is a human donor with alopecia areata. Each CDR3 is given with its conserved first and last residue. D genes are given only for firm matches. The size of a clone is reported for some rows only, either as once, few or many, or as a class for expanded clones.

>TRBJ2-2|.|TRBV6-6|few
TGTGCCAGCAGTTCGCGAGACCGACACACCGGGGAGCTGTTTTTT
CASSSRDRHTGELFF
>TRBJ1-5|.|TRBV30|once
TGTGCCTGGAGTGGGGATTCCAGTCCTAATCAGCCCCAGCATTTT
CAWSGDSSPNQPQHF
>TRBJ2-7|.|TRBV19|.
TGTGCCAGTACTGACCTCTACGAGCAGTACTTC
CASTDLYEQYF
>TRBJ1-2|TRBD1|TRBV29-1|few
TGCAGCTCCCGAGGGGGCGGCGACTATGGCTACACCTTC
CSSRGGGDYGYTF
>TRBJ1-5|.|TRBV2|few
TGTGCCAGCAAGGGGGATGGTCAGCCCCAGCATTTT
CASKGDGQPQHF
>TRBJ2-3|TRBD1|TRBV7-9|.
TGTGCCAGCAGCAGGCTCGATTACGGGACAGGGCCAGATACGCAGTATTTT
CASSRLDYGTGPDTQYF
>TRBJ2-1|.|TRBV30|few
TGTGCCTACCTCAGGAGCTCCTACAATGAGCAGTTCTTC
CAYLRSSYNEQFF
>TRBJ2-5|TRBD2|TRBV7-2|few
TGTGCCAGCAGCTTAGAGCCTAGCGGGTTCGGCCAAGAGACCCAGTACTTC
CASSLEPSGFGQETQYF
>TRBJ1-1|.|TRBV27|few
TGTGCCAGCAGTTTTGGAAAAGGTAGGAACACTGAAGCTTTCTTT
CASSFGKGRNTEAFF
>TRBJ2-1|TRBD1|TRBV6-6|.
TGTGCCAGCAGTCCCGGACAGGGGGGCTACAATGAGCAGTTCTTC
CASSPGQGGYNEQFF
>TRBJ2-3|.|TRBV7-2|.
TGTGCCAGCAGCCAGTCAGCGAGCCGGCGGGCAGATACGCAGTATTTT
CASSQSASRRADTQYF
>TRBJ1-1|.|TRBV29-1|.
TGCAGCGTTTTGGAGGGAGCTTTCTTT
CSVLEGAFF
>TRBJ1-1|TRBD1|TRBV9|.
TGTGCCAGCAGTAACAACGGACAGGGGGAATCTGAAGCTTTCTTT
CASSNNGQGESEAFF
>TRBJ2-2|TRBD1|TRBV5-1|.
TGCGCCAGCAGCGGTGGACAGGGGGTGAACACCGGGGAGCTGTTTTTT
CASSGGQGVNTGELFF
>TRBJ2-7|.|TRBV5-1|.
TGCGCCAGCAGCTTGCCCCGGGACGGCAAAAGGGAGCAGTACTTC
CASSLPRDGKREQYF
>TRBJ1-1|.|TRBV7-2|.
TGTGCCAGCAGCTTAGCAGCGGTGAACACTGAAGCTTTCTTT
CASSLAAVNTEAFF
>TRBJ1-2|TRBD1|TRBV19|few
TGTGCCAGTACCCCGGACAGGGGGCGTTATGGCTACACCTTC
CASTPDRGRYGYTF
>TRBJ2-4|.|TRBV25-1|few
TGTGCCAGCAGTGACCAGGGTTACATTCAGTACTTC
CASSDQGYIQYF
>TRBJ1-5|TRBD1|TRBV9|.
TGTGCCAGCAGCGTAGGGAGGGGGCCACAGCCCCAGCATTTT
CASSVGRGPQPQHF
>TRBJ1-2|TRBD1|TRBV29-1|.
TGCAGCGCTGGGACAGTATCTAACTATGGCTACACCTTC
CSAGTVSNYGYTF